The 11 T cell receptor beta chains below all came from one sample that was sequenced in a study of T cells in Graves' hyperthyroidism and ophthalmopathy. Template material for amplifying TCR beta CDR3 regions consisted of RNA transcripts. A set of HTBI primers served as the primers for a first-round RT-PCR of the TCR CDR3. Each CDR3 protein gets one entry after TCRdb re-called the multiplex PCR reads with MiXCR. The sample lists fewer than 350,000 distinct CDR3 sequences, roughly 21% occurring once. Specimen: blood. The receptors shown here come from a woman between 50 and 59 years old with Graves' hyperthyroidism.

This clonotype was found once. The V call is TRBV27, the J call TRBJ2-2; 9 bases match TRBD2. The V gene's germline CDR1 is MNHEY and CDR2 SMNVEV (reference sequence). This CDR3 has 16 amino acids. V gave up 6 bases and J gave up 4 bases; unmatched junction bases: 9. The CDR3 DNA reads as TGTGCCAGCAGCTTTACAGCGGGAGGCTTCACCGGGGAGCTGTTTTTT. Its protein is CASSFTAGGFTGELFF.

This clonotype was counted only a few times. The genes are TRBV6-1 and TRBJ2-3; D call uncertain. The CDR3 is made up of 14 amino acids. The V and J ends lost 5 bases and 2 bases respectively, with 11 bases between them. Per the germline V gene, CDR1 is MNHNS and CDR2 is SASEGT. The DNA for the CDR3 is TGTGCCAGCAGTCCACTCAGTCCCACAGATACGCAGTATTTT. Translation gives CASSPLSPTDTQYF.

The rearrangement uses TRBV5-1 and TRBJ1-2; D may be TRBD1 (6 bases). The CDR3 length is 14 residues. The germline V and J ends were trimmed by 1 base and 4 bases, with 11 bases remaining between them. Germline values: CDR1 SGHRS, CDR2 YFSETQ. The CDR3 sequence: CASSLRQDSYGYTF. The CDR3, as DNA: TGCGCCAGCAGCTTGCGACAGGACAGCTATGGCTACACCTTC.

This chain joins TRBV20-1 and TRBJ2-3, with 10 bases fitting TRBD2. The V gene end was trimmed by 6 bases and the J gene end by 4 bases; junction bases not matched to a gene: 10. Germline V lookup: CDR1 DFQATT, CDR2 SNEGSKA (reference sequence). This CDR3 contains 15 residues. The CDR3 loop reads CSANPTSGDPDTQYF. CDR3 DNA sequence: TGCAGTGCCAACCCAACTAGCGGGGATCCAGATACGCAGTATTTT.

This clonotype was recorded a few times. Just one base apart from a much larger clone, this may be a read error. The chain is built from TRBV15 and TRBJ2-7; a possible D gene is TRBD2 (5 bases). The V end lost 3 bases, the J end lost 1 base, and 10 bases lay between the germline ends. This CDR3 is built from 14 residues. From germline, CDR1 is LNHNV and CDR2 YYDKDF (reference sequence). For the CDR3, the DNA is TGTGCCACCAGCAGGGAGAGGGCGTCCTACGAGCAGTACTTC. This gives the protein CATSRERASYEQYF.

V usage is TRBV12-3 or TRBV12-4 and J usage is TRBJ2-7; D unresolved. V was cut by 5 bases and J by 3 bases, with 14 bases left in between. The CDR3 covers 14 residues. CDR3: CASSMSGRHYEQYF. In nucleotides, the CDR3 is TGTGCCAGCAGTATGAGTGGACGGCACTACGAGCAGTACTTC.

The table lists this clonotype with many counts. V and J are TRBV20-1 and TRBJ2-1; 8 nucleotides match TRBD2. Germline V gene sequence: CDR1 DFQATT, CDR2 SNEGSKA (reference sequence). J gave up 6 bases and V 1 base, and 5 bases lay outside the gene matches. The CDR3 runs 14 residues. The CDR3 here is CSARVPGTSNEQFF. The CDR3 nucleotides read TGCAGTGCTAGAGTGCCCGGGACTAGCAATGAGCAGTTCTTC.

A word on this clonotype: The conserved phenylalanine or tryptophan is not found at the CDR3 terminus, so this likely reflects a read error. V usage is TRBV9 and J usage is TRBJ2-5, with 7 bases matching TRBD1. The CDR3 spans 15 residues. Germline-derived CDR1 and CDR2 are SGDLS and YYNGEE. Trimming removed 0 bases from V and 3 bases from J; junction bases left unmatched: 5. Here the CDR3 reads CASSVAGTEKETQYL. The CDR3 nucleotides read TGTGCCAGCAGCGTAGCTGGGACAGAAAAAGAGACCCAGTACCTC.

This clonotype was seen ten or more times. This sequence joins TRBV6-1 and TRBJ1-2; TRBD1 matches 7 bases. Germline-derived CDR1 and CDR2 are MNHNS and SASEGT. The CDR3 sequence is 15 residues long. Unmatched junction bases numbered 11, after V lost 6 bases and J lost 4 bases. The CDR3 DNA reads TGTGCCAGCAGAGCCGGACAGGATAGGTTCTATGGCTACACCTTC. Encoded protein: CASRAGQDRFYGYTF.

In the case of this clonotype: Because the CDR3's place on the DNA is in doubt, the DNA is left out and the CDR3 is given as listed by TCRdb. The CDR3 is CASSFYICSASPSGSSYEQYF. The chain links TRBV7-3 to TRBJ2-7; the D segment call TRBD2 is taken from the table without a DNA check. Germline CDR1 and CDR2: SGHTA and FQGTGA. A total of 21 residues make up the CDR3, ends included.

The chain carries TRBV18 and TRBJ2-6; 12 bases agree with TRBD1. After removal of 6 bases from V and 6 bases from J, the junction contained 6 bases not matched to a gene. The CDR3 runs to 16 residues. Germline V CDR1 and CDR2: KGHSH, LQKENI. Here the CDR3 reads CASSYTGQGAANVLTF. CDR3 nucleotides: TGTGCCAGCTCTTACACGGGACAGGGGGCGGCCAACGTCCTGACTTTC.